In this sample, the clone carrying this T cell receptor (beta chain) turned up a few times. Antigen unknown. The record originates from a study of glioma-infiltrating T cells. Notes on the study in general: Tissue-blood divergence was below expectation in non-neoplastic patients, above in gliomas. Tissue and blood shared very few CDR3 sequences.

TCR alpha and beta CDR3 regions were amplified from RNA using iRepertoire nested multiplex PCR. TCRdb itself ran the multiplex PCR reads through MiXCR, one entry per CDR3 protein. The sample holds around 120,000 distinct CDR3 sequences; under 30% are singletons and the top ten take about a quarter. Germline V CDR1 and CDR2: LGHDT, YNNKEL (reference sequence). V was clipped by 1 base and J by 2 bases, with 8 bases between them. This CDR3 has 14 amino acids. Sequenced input: glioma tissue, nonneoplastic brain tissue, or PBMCs (not recorded which). The clonotype was recovered from a human donor with low-grade glioma or glioblastoma, undergoing nonglioma brain surgery, or in good health (not recorded which). This chain joins TRBV3-1 and TRBJ2-5; the D is unclear. The CDR3 sequence: CASSQVPMQETQYF. Written as DNA, the CDR3 is TGTGCCAGCAGCCAAGTACCAATGCAAGAGACCCAGTACTTC.